These 28 T cell receptor beta chains were all obtained from the same sample, sequenced in a study of breast tumors, draining lymph nodes, adjacent tissues. Each CDR3 protein gets one entry after TCRdb re-called the multiplex PCR reads with MiXCR. The table lists 200,000 to 300,000 distinct CDR3 sequences, 30% of them singletons. Axillary draining lymph nodes of breast cancer patients supplied the node samples. Sequenced: axillary lymph node tissue. Every receptor here comes from a female donor with breast cancer. Some clones in this sample may be carry-over from other donors' samples.

This clonotype turned up a few times. V and J are TRBV5-4 and TRBJ1-2; D gene unclear. The germline CDR1 and CDR2 sequences are SGHNT and YYREEE (reference sequence). The CDR3 length is 14 residues. V lost 0 bases, J lost 0 bases, and 6 bases lay in between. The CDR3 DNA is TGTGCCAGCAGCTTGGCAGGCCCTAACTATGGCTACACCTTC. Protein sequence: CASSLAGPNYGYTF.

This clonotype has a count of ten or more. The J gene is TRBJ2-5, the V gene TRBV9, with 12 bases identical to TRBD2. V dropped 4 bases and J dropped 4; count of bases not matched to a gene: 8. The germline V gene encodes CDR1 SGDLS and CDR2 YYNGEE. The CDR3 has 16 amino acids. CDR3 DNA sequence: TGTGCCAGCAGCTTGACGCCGGGACTAGCGGGAGAGACCCAGTACTTC. Protein sequence: CASSLTPGLAGETQYF.

This clonotype appeared many times. The J gene is TRBJ2-5, the V gene TRBV7-2; 7 bases match TRBD2. This CDR3 is built from 15 residues. CDR1 SGHTA and CDR2 FQGNSA come from the germline V gene. V gave up 5 bases and J gave up 2 bases; unmatched junction bases: 8. CDR3 amino acids: CASSHNPGLQETQYF. As DNA, the CDR3 is TGTGCCAGCAGCCACAACCCGGGACTACAAGAGACCCAGTACTTC. The full variable domain, its missing parts supplied by reference TRBV7-2 and TRBJ2-5, is GAGVSQSPSNKVTEKGKDVELRCDPISGHTALYWYRQSLGQGLEFLIYFQGNSAPDKSGLPSDRFSAERTGGSVSTLTIQRTQQEDSAVYLCASSHNPGLQETQYFGPGTRLLVL.

The V gene is TRBV28, the J gene TRBJ2-3, with TRBD2 matching over 12 bases. Germline CDR1 and CDR2: MDHEN and SYDVKM. CDR3 length: 16 residues. J lost 8 bases, V lost 2 bases, and 8 bases had no gene match. CDR3 sequence (DNA): TGTGCCAGCAGTTTAGTGACTAGCGGGAGTTCAGGTACGCAGTATTTT. It encodes CASSLVTSGSSGTQYF.

The V gene is TRBV6-1, the J gene TRBJ1-3; 7 positions agree with TRBD1. V trimming: 4 bases; J trimming: 4 bases; junction bases outside the gene matches: 4. The CDR3 is made up of 14 amino acids. Per germline, CDR1 MNHNS and CDR2 SASEGT. Here the CDR3 DNA reads TGTGCCAGCAGTGCGGACAGGAGCGGAAACACCATATATTTT. This translates into CASSADRSGNTIYF.

The rearrangement joins TRBV20-1 to TRBJ2-5; the match to TRBD2 covers 7 bases. The CDR3 spans 14 residues. CDR1 and CDR2 (germline): DFQATT, SNEGSKA (reference sequence). The ends lost 2 bases at V and 7 bases at J; junction bases unmatched: 10. CDR3 region: CSARTLAVGATQYF. DNA for the CDR3: TGCAGTGCTAGAACCCTAGCGGTCGGAGCGACCCAGTACTTC.

V gene TRBV18 combines with J gene TRBJ2-7, with 9 bases identical to TRBD2. Germline V gene lookup returns CDR1 KGHSH and CDR2 LQKENI. Trimming removed 2 bases from V and 2 bases from J; junction bases left unmatched: 7. The CDR3 has 16 amino acids. For the CDR3, the DNA is TGTGCCAGCTCACCAGGGCTAGCGGGAAATGCCTACGAGCAGTACTTC. Translating it yields CASSPGLAGNAYEQYF.

This clonotype has only a few counts. V is TRBV28 and J is TRBJ2-7; D perhaps matches TRBD1 (6 bases). This CDR3 spans 13 amino acids. The V gene lost 5 bases and the J gene lost 2 bases, with 10 bases spanning the gap. Germline V gene data show CDR1 as MDHEN and CDR2 as SYDVKM. The CDR3 bases are TGTGCCAGCAGTGAACGGACAGCCTACGAGCAGTACTTC. This gives the protein CASSERTAYEQYF.

As concerns this clonotype: A much larger clone differs from this one at a single base, so this may be a read error. The rearrangement joins TRBV6-6 to TRBJ2-1; tentative D call: TRBD1 (5 bases). With 6 bases removed from V and 4 bases from J, the gap between germline ends came to 16 bases. The CDR3 contains 15 residues. Per germline, CDR1 MNHNY and CDR2 SVGAGI (reference sequence). The CDR3 region is CASSLDQGTYNEQFF. CDR3 nucleotides: TGTGCCAGCAGCCTAGATCAGGGTACTTACAATGAGCAGTTCTTC.

This clonotype was observed many times. The J gene is TRBJ2-3, the V gene TRBV7-2; tentative D call: TRBD1 (6 bases). Germline CDR1 and CDR2: SGHTA and FQGNSA. The CDR3 covers 14 residues. V lost 5 bases, J lost 2 bases, and 11 bases lay in between. DNA for the CDR3: TGTGCCAGCAGCCCAGGACAGAACACAGATACGCAGTATTTT. This translates into CASSPGQNTDTQYF.

This clonotype was detected many times. The rearrangement joins TRBV15 to TRBJ2-3; D might be TRBD2 (5 bases). Germline values: CDR1 LNHNV, CDR2 YYDKDF (reference sequence). Deletions cut 0 bases from V and 2 bases from J, with 12 bases between. This CDR3 region has 16 residues. The CDR3 is CATSRDGSGYTDTQYF. CDR3 in DNA: TGTGCCACCAGCAGAGATGGCAGCGGTTACACAGATACGCAGTATTTT. Complete variable domain (other parts from reference TRBV15 and TRBJ2-3): DAMVIQNPRYQVTQFGKPVTLSCSQTLNHNVMYWYQQKSSQAPKLLFHYYDKDFNNEADTPDNFQSRRPNTSFCFLDIRSPGLGDTAMYLCATSRDGSGYTDTQYFGPGTRLTVL.

For this clonotype: This may be a read error: a much more frequent sequence differs by one nucleotide. The J gene is TRBJ2-1, the V gene TRBV20-1, with 8 bases that match TRBD2. Germline values: CDR1 DFQATT, CDR2 SNEGSKA (reference sequence). This CDR3 has 15 residues. Trimming took 3 bases from V and 10 from J; bases not matched to a gene: 14. The CDR3 sequence: CSARQAGVGAREQFF. The DNA for the CDR3 is TGCAGTGCTAGGCAAGCGGGAGTAGGTGCACGAGAGCAGTTCTTC.

This clonotype was observed a single time. This sequence may be a read error, since a much larger clone differs from it by one base. The chain is built from TRBV12-5 and TRBJ2-1; the match to TRBD1 covers 9 bases. Germline values: CDR1 LGHNT, CDR2 FRNRAP. The CDR3 has 13 amino acids. The CDR3 DNA reads as TGTGCTGGTGGTTTGTCCCGGACAGGGGTGCAGTTCTTC. As protein: CAGGLSRTGVQFF. The complete variable domain, with remaining parts taken from reference TRBV12-5 and TRBJ2-1, reads DARVTQTPRHKVTEMGQEVTMRCQPILGHNTVFWYRQTMMQGLELLAYFRNRAPLDDSGMPKDRFSAEMPDATLATLKIQPSEPRDSAVYFCAGGLSRTGVQFFGPGTRLTVL.

This clonotype was counted many times. The chain combines TRBV12-3 or TRBV12-4 with TRBJ2-3; TRBD1 agrees at 7 bases. The CDR3 length is 15 residues. Germline trimming cut 3 bases from V and 5 bases from J; bases unmatched to any gene: 8. The CDR3 nucleotides read TGTGCCAGCAGTTTCCGGGACAGTATAGGAGATACGCAGTATTTT. It codes for CASSFRDSIGDTQYF.

This clonotype was found once. Given a much more abundant clone one base away, this may be a read error. The chain combines TRBV6-2 or TRBV6-3 with TRBJ2-2, with 8 bases matching TRBD1. J was trimmed by 3 bases and V by 8 bases; bases with no gene match: 8. This CDR3 spans 15 amino acids. Germline CDR1 MNHEY, CDR2 SVGEGT. CDR3 bases: TGTGCCAGCGGGGCTCAGGGGGCGGACACCGGGGAGCTGTTTTTT. Amino acids: CASGAQGADTGELFF.

This clonotype was detected many times. The rearrangement uses TRBV24-1 and TRBJ2-1; 8 nucleotides line up with TRBD1. Germline V lookup: CDR1 KGHDR, CDR2 SFDVKD. V lost 8 bases and J lost 7; bases outside the gene matches: 6. CDR3 length: 13 residues. The CDR3 sequence is CATMRRGRNEQFF. DNA of the CDR3: TGTGCCACCATGCGCAGGGGGCGGAATGAGCAGTTCTTC.

This clonotype was detected many times. This chain uses TRBV19 with TRBJ2-3, with TRBD2 as a possible D gene (6 bases). Looked up from germline, CDR1 is LNHDA and CDR2 is SQIVND (reference sequence). This CDR3 has 15 amino acids. The V end was cut by 6 bases, the J end by 7 bases, with 20 bases between. In DNA form, the CDR3 reads TGTGCCAGTAGCAGGAGGAGGGGTGTTTTGAATACGCAGTATTTT. Amino acids: CASSRRRGVLNTQYF.

There are many counts of this clonotype. The chain carries TRBV5-1 and TRBJ1-4, with D perhaps TRBD1 (6 bases). CDR1 and CDR2 from the germline V gene are SGHRS and YFSETQ. Trimming shortened V by 0 bases and J by 4 bases, and 13 bases separated the two germline ends. CDR3 length equals 16 residues. CDR3 residues: CASSLVGHVVNEKLFF. The CDR3 DNA reads TGCGCCAGCAGCTTGGTGGGACATGTGGTTAATGAAAAACTGTTTTTT. Using reference TRBV5-1 and TRBJ1-4 for the parts outside the CDR3, the full variable domain is KAGVTQTPRYLIKTRGQQVTLSCSPISGHRSVSWYQQTPGQGLQFLFEYFSETQRNKGNFPGRFSGRQFSNSRSEMNVSTLELGDSALYLCASSLVGHVVNEKLFFGSGTQLSVL.

This clonotype was seen only a few times. The chain carries TRBV3-1 and TRBJ2-6; D assignment may be TRBD1 or TRBD2 (5 bases each). With 5 bases removed from V and 2 bases from J, the gap between germline ends came to 22 bases. The CDR3 is 19 amino acids. The V gene's germline CDR1 is LGHDT and CDR2 YNNKEL (reference sequence). CDR3 loop: CASSGGSGPNFAGANVLTF. CDR3 DNA: TGTGCCAGCAGCGGCGGATCGGGACCCAACTTCGCTGGGGCCAACGTCCTGACTTTC.

CDR3 in DNA: TGCAGTGCTAGAGGCAGGGTAGTCTACACCTTC. It yields the protein CSARGRVVYTF. V is TRBV20-1 and J is TRBJ1-2, with D perhaps TRBD1 (5 bases). The germline gives CDR1 DFQATT, CDR2 SNEGSKA (reference sequence). This CDR3 has 11 residues. V lost 1 base and J 10 bases, leaving 10 bases between the germline ends.

This clonotype occurred many times. V and J are TRBV5-6 and TRBJ2-2; D is possibly TRBD1 (5 bases). There are 14 residues in the CDR3. Germline values: CDR1 SGHDT, CDR2 YYEEEE. The V and J ends lost 4 bases and 1 base respectively, with 8 bases between them. The CDR3 DNA reads as TGTGCCAGCAGCACTGGACAGAACACCGGGGAGCTGTTTTTT. This translates into CASSTGQNTGELFF.

This clonotype was recorded at least ten times. V usage is TRBV9 and J usage is TRBJ2-7; the D gene is possibly TRBD2 (7 bases). CDR1 is SGDLS and CDR2 is YYNGEE in the germline V gene. The CDR3 contains 13 residues. V was clipped by 8 bases and J by 3 bases, with 15 bases between them. Written as DNA, the CDR3 is TGTGCCAGGAGGGAGGGGGACGACTACGAGCAGTACTTC. Translation: CARREGDDYEQYF.

This clonotype has more than one count but fewer than ten. Possible read error: a much larger clone is one base away. In this CDR3 the conserved last residue, phenylalanine or tryptophan, is missing, so a read error is likely. CDR3 nucleotides: TGTGCCAGCAGCCGGGGACGCAGCCAAGAGACCCAGTACCTC. Protein product: CASSRGRSQETQYL. This chain connects TRBV7-8 to TRBJ2-5, with D perhaps assigned TRBD1 or TRBD2 (5 bases each). CDR1 SGHVS and CDR2 FQNEAQ come from the germline V gene. Trimming shortened V by 5 bases and J by 1 base, and 11 bases separated the two germline ends. The CDR3 has 14 residues.

This rearrangement joins TRBV6-1 to TRBJ2-3; 8 bases are shared with TRBD2. The V segment lost 7 bases and the J segment 4 bases; nucleotides outside the gene matches: 13. Per the germline V gene, CDR1 is MNHNS and CDR2 is SASEGT. CDR3 size: 16 residues. The CDR3 bases are TGTGCCAGCACCTTACGGGGGGGGATTCACGCAGATACGCAGTATTTT. Residues: CASTLRGGIHADTQYF.

The chain links TRBV20-1 to TRBJ1-1; tentatively, D is TRBD1 (6 bases). The CDR3 runs to 15 residues. V dropped 0 bases and J dropped 0 bases, with 11 bases sitting between them. From germline, CDR1 is DFQATT and CDR2 SNEGSKA (reference sequence). The CDR3 region is CSARDFDRMNTEAFF. As DNA, the CDR3 is TGCAGTGCTAGAGATTTCGACAGGATGAACACTGAAGCTTTCTTT.

The table lists this clonotype with many counts. This chain connects TRBV12-3 or TRBV12-4 to TRBJ2-7; D remains ambiguous. Between the trimmed V and J ends, which lost 3 bases and 3 bases, there was a span of 9 bases. CDR3 length: 13 amino acids. Here the CDR3 reads CASSLDDNYEQYF. CDR3 DNA: TGTGCCAGCAGTTTGGACGACAACTACGAGCAGTACTTC.

This clonotype appeared many times. The chain couples TRBV4-1 to TRBJ2-3, with TRBD2 identical over 12 bases. The V gene's germline CDR1 is MGHRA and CDR2 YSYEKL. CDR3 size: 16 residues. V shed 1 base and J 3 bases; nucleotides not matched to a gene: 2. The CDR3, as DNA: TGCGCCAGCAGCCAAGCCGGGACTAGCGGGACAGATACGCAGTATTTT. Translation: CASSQAGTSGTDTQYF.

In its sample, this clonotype was seen many times. The chain is built from TRBV12-3 or TRBV12-4 and TRBJ1-2; D call uncertain. The CDR3 is 11 amino acids. The V end was cut by 2 bases, the J end by 8 bases, with 6 bases between. The CDR3 nucleotides read TGTGCCAGCAGTTTAATGAGGGGCTACACCTTC. Residues: CASSLMRGYTF.